Shown below are 31 T cell receptor beta chains from a single sample sequenced in a study of T cell responses to AZD1222 COVID-19 vaccine. Measured with immunoSEQ multiplex PCR; TCRdb has only the in-frame clones, and not every one. The sample yields about 150,000 clones, 86% seen once. Sequencing was performed on peripheral blood, taken on day 0 of MenACWY control vaccination. These receptors originate from an adult in good health.

The V gene is TRBV25-1, the J gene TRBJ2-5; D uncertain. This CDR3 has 14 amino acids. Germline loops: CDR1 MGHDK, CDR2 SYGVNS. V lost 4 bases to trimming and J lost 5 bases, with 14 bases between them. The CDR3 DNA follows: TGTGCCAGCAGTGTAAGCGTCCGTGCGGAGACCCAGTACTTC. It translates to CASSVSVRAETQYF.

V and J are TRBV5-5 and TRBJ2-5; D may correspond to TRBD1 or TRBD2 (6 bases each). The germline CDR1 and CDR2 sequences are SGHKS and YYEKEE (reference sequence). The CDR3 is 16 residues long. V lost 4 bases, J lost 5 bases, and 21 bases lay in between. The CDR3 protein is CASSVTGAKGGETQYF. CDR3 sequence (DNA): TGTGCCAGCAGCGTAACGGGGGCAAAGGGTGGGGAGACCCAGTACTTC.

The chain has TRBV30 and TRBJ1-2; D is possibly TRBD1 (5 bases). CDR1 is GTSNPN, CDR2 SVGIG, per germline (reference sequence). The length of the CDR3 is 12 residues. Trimming took 8 bases from V and 7 from J, leaving 17 bases between them. CDR3 DNA: TGTGCCAGCCCGGGCAGGGCTGGTGGCTACACCTTC. This encodes CASPGRAGGYTF.

This rearrangement joins TRBV6-2 or TRBV6-3 to TRBJ2-7; TRBD1 agrees at 7 bases. Germline CDR1 MNHEY, CDR2 SVGEGT. The ends lost 6 bases at V and 1 base at J; junction bases unmatched: 6. The CDR3 runs 14 residues. CDR3 nucleotides: TGTGCCAGCAGCAGACAGGGCCTGTCCTACGAGCAGTACTTC. Its protein product is CASSRQGLSYEQYF.

This rearrangement joins TRBV5-1 to TRBJ1-3; weak D call: TRBD1 (6 bases). V shed 4 bases and J shed 9 bases, with 14 bases lying between them. This CDR3 has 13 residues. The germline V gene has CDR1 SGHRS and CDR2 YFSETQ. Written as DNA, the CDR3 is TGCGCCAGCAGCGGACAGAGATGGGTCACCATATATTTT. Residues: CASSGQRWVTIYF.

The chain links TRBV3-1 (or the pseudogene TRBV3-2) to TRBJ1-5, with a tentative D call TRBD1 (5 bases). This CDR3 region has 15 residues. V lost 4 bases and J lost 1, with 11 bases in between. Germline V gives CDR1 LGHDT, CDR2 YNNKEL (reference sequence). CDR3 nucleotide sequence: TGTGCCAGCAGCCTCGGGGGGGGAAGCAATCAGCCCCAGCATTTT. Its protein is CASSLGGGSNQPQHF.

V usage is TRBV7-2 and J usage is TRBJ1-2; tentatively, D is TRBD1 (5 bases). Per the germline V gene, CDR1 is SGHTA and CDR2 is FQGNSA. V was shortened by 1 base and J by 8 bases, with 14 bases between the two germline ends. The CDR3 consists of 14 residues. The CDR3 loop is CASSLVGAGQGYTF. DNA of the CDR3: TGTGCCAGCAGCTTAGTAGGGGCAGGGCAAGGCTACACCTTC.

The rearrangement links TRBV6-5 to TRBJ2-5; 8 positions match TRBD2. The germline CDR1 and CDR2 sequences are MNHEY and SVGAGI. The CDR3 has 15 amino acids. Losses at the gene ends were 6 bases for V and 1 base for J; bases not matched to a gene: 7. The CDR3 DNA reads TGTGCCAGCAGAAAAAGGCGGGGGGCCCAAGAGACCCAGTACTTC. Amino acids: CASRKRRGAQETQYF.

V gene TRBV30 combines with J gene TRBJ1-5; D is undetermined. The germline gives CDR1 GTSNPN, CDR2 SVGIG (reference sequence). The CDR3 is 13 residues long. V lost 0 bases to trimming and J lost 9 bases, with 12 bases between them. The CDR3 bases are TGTGCCTGGAGTGTAGACGTCAGGAGGCCCCAGCATTTT. This codes for CAWSVDVRRPQHF.

V is TRBV11-2 and J is TRBJ2-1, with 8 bases fitting TRBD1. This CDR3 contains 15 residues. Trimming cost V 5 bases and J 8 bases; bases outside gene matches: 11. CDR1 SGHAT and CDR2 FQNNGV come from the germline V gene. CDR3 sequence reads: CASSGRIGTGHEQFF. CDR3 bases: TGTGCCAGCAGCGGTCGAATAGGGACAGGACATGAGCAGTTCTTC. The full variable domain, completed using reference TRBV11-2 and TRBJ2-1, is EAGVAQSPRYKIIEKRQSVAFWCNPISGHATLYWYQQILGQGPKLLIQFQNNGVVDDSQLPKDRFSAERLKGVDSTLKIQPAKLEDSAVYLCASSGRIGTGHEQFFGPGTRLTVL.

V and J are TRBV6-5 and TRBJ2-7; weak D call: TRBD1 (6 bases). The CDR3 totals 13 residues. The V gene lost 2 bases and the J gene lost 5 bases, with 10 bases spanning the gap. Germline V gene data show CDR1 as MNHEY and CDR2 as SVGAGI. CDR3 coding DNA: TGTGCCAGCAGTTACAGACAGGAGCACGAGCAGTACTTC. Amino acid sequence: CASSYRQEHEQYF.

The CDR3 DNA reads as TGTGCCAGCAGCTCGTTAAGGACAGGTGTGAATCAGCCCCAGCATTTT. Translated, it gives CASSSLRTGVNQPQHF. The rearrangement joins TRBV28 to TRBJ1-5; 7 positions match TRBD1. Germline CDR1 reads MDHEN; CDR2 reads SYDVKM. With V trimmed by 6 bases and J by 4 bases, 12 bases remained unmatched. The CDR3 is 16 amino acids. Looking up the rest from reference TRBV28 and TRBJ1-5 gives the full variable domain: DVKVTQSSRYLVKRTGEKVFLECVQDMDHENMFWYRQDPGLGLRLIYFSYDVKMKEKGDIPEGYSVSREKKERFSLILESASTNQTSMYLCASSSLRTGVNQPQHFGDGTRLSIL.

This clone was seen only a few times. This chain connects TRBV7-9 to TRBJ1-2; 10 bases match TRBD1. The CDR3 loop spans 15 amino acids. Per the germline V gene, CDR1 is SEHNR and CDR2 is FQNEAQ (reference sequence). Losses at the gene ends were 0 bases for V and 4 bases for J; bases not matched to a gene: 2. The CDR3 DNA reads TGTGCCAGCAGCTTAGCCGGGGACAGGGGCTATGGCTACACCTTC. Translation: CASSLAGDRGYGYTF.

This chain joins TRBV6-1 and TRBJ1-2, with 9 bases lining up with TRBD1. V dropped 3 bases and J dropped 4; count of bases not matched to a gene: 6. This CDR3 has 15 residues. Looked up from germline, CDR1 is MNHNS and CDR2 is SASEGT. The CDR3 region is CASSEETGGVYGYTF. The CDR3 DNA sequence: TGTGCCAGCAGTGAGGAGACAGGGGGGGTCTATGGCTACACCTTC.

V is TRBV10-3 and J is TRBJ2-7; D might be TRBD2 (5 bases). This CDR3 region has 13 residues. Germline V gene lookup returns CDR1 ENHRY and CDR2 SYGVKD. The ends were cut back, 11 bases at V and 0 bases at J, with 14 bases in the middle. CDR3 amino acids: CASSGVTSYEQYF. CDR3 coding DNA: TGTGCCTCCTCCGGGGTAACCTCCTACGAGCAGTACTTC.

The chain carries TRBV15 and TRBJ2-5; the D gene is possibly TRBD1 (5 bases). The CDR3 covers 17 residues. Germline CDR1 LNHNV, CDR2 YYDKDF (reference sequence). The V end lost 0 bases, the J end lost 1 base, and 15 bases lay between the germline ends. Written as DNA, the CDR3 is TGTGCCACCAGCAGAGAAGTCAGGGCAGACGGCCAAGAGACCCAGTACTTC. Translation: CATSREVRADGQETQYF.

The J gene is TRBJ2-1, the V gene TRBV4-3; a weak D match, TRBD1 (9 bases). Germline lookup yields CDR1 LGHNA and CDR2 YSLEER. This CDR3 has 15 amino acids. V dropped 6 bases and J dropped 9 bases, with 21 bases sitting between them. CDR3 loop: CASSTGGAGGTEQFF. The DNA of the CDR3 is TGCGCCAGCAGTACAGGGGGCGCGGGAGGTACTGAGCAGTTCTTC.

This clone was seen only a few times. The chain combines TRBV27 with TRBJ2-7, with unresolved D. The CDR3 has 14 residues. CDR1 and CDR2 from the germline V gene are MNHEY and SMNVEV (reference sequence). With 4 bases removed from V and 5 bases from J, the gap between germline ends came to 15 bases. The CDR3 loop is CASSSRPLPHEQYF. The DNA for the CDR3 is TGTGCCAGCAGTTCCAGGCCCTTACCCCACGAGCAGTACTTC.

The chain uses TRBV29-1 and TRBJ1-4; tentatively, D is TRBD1 (5 bases). The CDR3 has 13 residues. V was cut by 4 bases and J by 7 bases, with 13 bases left in between. CDR1 and CDR2 from the germline V gene are SQVTM and ANQGSEA. The chain's CDR3 is CSVGQTRGEKLFF. The CDR3 DNA is TGCAGCGTTGGACAGACGAGAGGTGAAAAACTGTTTTTT.

The V and J genes are TRBV6-4 and TRBJ1-1; 9 bases match TRBD1. This CDR3 contains 14 residues. J lost 4 bases, V lost 5 bases, and 5 bases had no gene match. Germline assignment: CDR1 MRHNA and CDR2 SNTAGT. Here the CDR3 DNA reads TGTGCCAGCAGTCCTGACAGGGGGGGCACTGAAGCTTTCTTT. The encoded protein is CASSPDRGGTEAFF.

This clone was detected only a few times. The chain links TRBV27 to TRBJ1-5, with 9 nucleotides matching TRBD1. V was clipped by 5 bases and J by 9 bases; unmatched bases: 8. The CDR3 loop spans 14 amino acids. In germline, CDR1 is MNHEY, CDR2 SMNVEV (reference sequence). In DNA form, the CDR3 reads TGTGCCAGCAGTAATACAGGGGGCGGACGGCCCCAGCATTTT. The encoded protein is CASSNTGGGRPQHF.

The chain uses TRBV11-2 and TRBJ2-2, with D possibly being TRBD1 (5 bases). The CDR3 is made up of 13 amino acids. Germline V CDR1 and CDR2: SGHAT, FQNNGV. V gave up 5 bases and J gave up 4 bases, with 8 bases separating them. The CDR3 spells CASSPQGTGELFF. For the CDR3, the DNA is TGTGCCAGCAGCCCGCAGGGCACCGGGGAGCTGTTTTTT.

This clone was picked up one time. V and J are TRBV19 and TRBJ2-3; 9 bases agree with TRBD2. This CDR3 contains 17 residues. V gave up 1 base and J gave up 6 bases; unmatched junction bases: 11. In germline, CDR1 is LNHDA, CDR2 SQIVND (reference sequence). The CDR3 DNA reads TGTGCCAGTAGTATAGCGGCTAGCGGGGACCCGACGGATACGCAGTATTTT. Protein: CASSIAASGDPTDTQYF.

This clone came up once. The chain links TRBV25-1 to TRBJ2-7, with D uncertain. Germline lookup yields CDR1 MGHDK and CDR2 SYGVNS. CDR3 length equals 15 residues. Trimming took 5 bases from V and 1 from J, leaving 15 bases between them. The chain's CDR3 is CASSPRFLLSYEQYV. DNA for the CDR3: TGTGCCAGCAGTCCGAGATTTTTGTTATCCTACGAGCAGTACGTC.

This clone was counted only a few times. The chain carries TRBV6-2 or TRBV6-3 and TRBJ2-1; D is ambiguous. V gave up 4 bases and J gave up 10 bases, with 17 bases separating them. Germline V gives CDR1 MNHEY, CDR2 SVGEGT. CDR3 length: 14 residues. This CDR3 is CASSSHPPEHEQFF. CDR3 bases: TGTGCCAGCAGTTCCCATCCCCCGGAGCACGAGCAGTTCTTC.

This chain connects TRBV11-2 to TRBJ1-1; unclear D gene. The germline V gene has CDR1 SGHAT and CDR2 FQNNGV. V was shortened by 3 bases and J by 1 base, with 12 bases between the two germline ends. This CDR3 has 15 residues. The CDR3 loop is CASSFSGISNTEAFF. The CDR3 nucleotides read TGTGCCAGCAGCTTTTCCGGGATATCGAACACTGAAGCTTTCTTT.

The chain has TRBV20-1 and TRBJ1-5; tentative D call: TRBD1 (5 bases). Germline CDR1 DFQATT, CDR2 SNEGSKA (reference sequence). V lost 3 bases and J lost 7, with 22 bases in between. The length of the CDR3 is 16 residues. This CDR3 is CSASQGSGGIMQPQHF. CDR3 nucleotide sequence: TGCAGTGCTAGTCAGGGATCGGGGGGAATCATGCAGCCCCAGCATTTT.

This rearrangement joins TRBV29-1 to TRBJ2-5, with 9 bases lining up with TRBD1. V trimming: 4 bases; J trimming: 5 bases; junction bases outside the gene matches: 11. The CDR3 runs to 15 residues. CDR1 and CDR2 from the germline V gene are SQVTM and ANQGSEA. The DNA for the CDR3 is TGCAGCGTTGGACTGGGACAGGGACCATCGGAGACCCAGTACTTC. Translating it yields CSVGLGQGPSETQYF.

This sequence joins TRBV5-5 and TRBJ2-3, with 12 bases that match TRBD2. CDR1 is SGHKS and CDR2 is YYEKEE in the germline V gene (reference sequence). This CDR3 region has 17 residues. Trimming removed 4 bases from V and 5 bases from J; junction bases left unmatched: 11. The CDR3 is CASSPSRTSGKGDTQYF. The CDR3 DNA is TGTGCCAGCAGCCCAAGCAGGACTAGCGGGAAGGGAGATACGCAGTATTTT.

This clone was observed a handful of times. The rearrangement links TRBV9 to TRBJ1-1; 7 bases fit TRBD1. The CDR3 runs to 16 residues. V trimming: 3 bases; J trimming: 0 bases; junction bases outside the gene matches: 8. Germline V gene sequence: CDR1 SGDLS, CDR2 YYNGEE. CDR3 sequence reads: CASSALPGQLNTEAFF. The CDR3 DNA is TGTGCCAGCAGCGCCCTCCCGGGACAGTTGAACACTGAAGCTTTCTTT.

This clone has a single count. V usage is TRBV27 and J usage is TRBJ2-5; 10 nucleotides line up with TRBD2. The J segment lost 6 bases and the V segment lost 8 bases, leaving 12 bases of the junction unmatched. The CDR3 spans 15 residues. Germline V gives CDR1 MNHEY, CDR2 SMNVEV (reference sequence). The CDR3 region has the DNA TGTGCCAGCGGAGATCTAGCGGGGGCCCGAAAGACCCAGTACTTC. Its protein is CASGDLAGARKTQYF.